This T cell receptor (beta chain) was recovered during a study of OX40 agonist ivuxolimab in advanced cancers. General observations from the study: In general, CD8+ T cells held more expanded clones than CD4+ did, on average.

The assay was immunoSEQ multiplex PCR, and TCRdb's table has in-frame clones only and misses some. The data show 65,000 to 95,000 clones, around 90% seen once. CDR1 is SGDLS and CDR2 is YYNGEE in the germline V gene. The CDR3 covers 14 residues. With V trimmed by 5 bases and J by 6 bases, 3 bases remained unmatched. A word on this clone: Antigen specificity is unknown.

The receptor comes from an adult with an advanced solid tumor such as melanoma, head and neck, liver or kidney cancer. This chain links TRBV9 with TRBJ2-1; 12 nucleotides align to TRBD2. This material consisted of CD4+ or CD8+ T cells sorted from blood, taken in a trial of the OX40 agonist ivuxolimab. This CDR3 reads CASSRLAGANEQFF. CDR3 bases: TGTGCCAGCAGTAGACTAGCGGGAGCCAATGAGCAGTTCTTC. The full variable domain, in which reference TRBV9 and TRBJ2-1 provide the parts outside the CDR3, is DSGVTQTPKHLITATGQRVTLRCSPRSGDLSVYWYQQSLDQGLQFLIQYYNGEERAKGNILERFSAQQFPDLHSELNLSSLELGDSALYFCASSRLAGANEQFFGPGTRLTVL.